This is a list of T cell receptor beta chains from one sample in a study of technical replicates of blood from four donors. Using immunoSEQ multiplex PCR, the repertoire was profiled, and TCRdb retains in-frame clones only, with some absent. The sample carries fewer than 90,000 clones, roughly 93% recorded once. The source material was T cells isolated from PBMCs. The receptors come from a human donor in good health. Both conserved end residues are part of each CDR3. A D gene is named only where the DNA matches it firmly. Clone size is given for some rows only: seen once, a few or many times, or a class if the clone is expanded.

NA TRBJ2-3 NA TRBV9 CASSVEGGATDTQYF TGTGCCAGCAGCGTCGAGGGCGGAGCCACAGATACGCAGTATTTT
NA TRBJ1-2 TRBD1 TRBV25-1 CASSEIEGAGGYTF TGTGCCAGCAGTGAAATCGAGGGGGCTGGTGGCTACACCTTC
once TRBJ2-5 NA TRBV11-2 CASSLGHSYQETQYF TGTGCCAGCAGCTTAGGTCACAGCTACCAAGAGACCCAGTACTTC
NA TRBJ2-7 NA TRBV27 CASSLRGGRAYEQYF TGTGCCAGCAGTTTAAGGGGGGGCCGAGCCTACGAGCAGTACTTC
NA TRBJ1-3 NA TRBV7-3 CASSPDFSGNTIYF TGTGCCAGCAGCCCGGACTTCTCTGGAAACACCATATATTTT
NA TRBJ2-7 TRBD2 TRBV25-1 CASSTGGPMEQYF TGTGCCAGCAGCACGGGGGGGCCTATGGAGCAGTACTTC
once TRBJ2-7 TRBD1 TRBV6-1 CASSQDRGLSYEQYF TGTGCCAGCAGCCAGGACAGGGGACTTTCCTACGAGCAGTACTTC
once TRBJ2-5 NA TRBV5-1 CASSLGARGDQETQYF TGCGCCAGCAGCTTGGGTGCCAGGGGAGACCAAGAGACCCAGTACTTC
once TRBJ1-5 NA TRBV10-3 CAIATGVEPNQPQHF TGTGCCATAGCTACAGGAGTCGAACCGAATCAGCCCCAGCATTTT
NA TRBJ1-4 TRBD1 TRBV5-4 CASSTGTGNRNEKLFF TGTGCCAGCAGCACCGGGACAGGGAACCGTAATGAAAAACTGTTTTTT
NA TRBJ1-6 NA TRBV10-3 CAISDFEREDSPLHF TGTGCCATCAGTGACTTCGAACGGGAAGATTCACCCCTCCACTTT
once TRBJ2-7 NA TRBV6-1 CASSEPIYEQYF TGTGCCAGCAGTGAACCCATCTACGAGCAGTACTTC
NA TRBJ2-3 NA TRBV5-1 CASTLQGSNTDTQYF TGCGCCAGCACCCTCCAGGGGTCGAACACAGATACGCAGTATTTT
once TRBJ2-5 TRBD1 TRBV28 CASSLPIGTGAQETQYF TGTGCCAGCAGTTTACCCATCGGGACAGGGGCCCAAGAGACCCAGTACTTC
NA TRBJ2-4 TRBD1 TRBV30 CAWSAGGMAKNIQYF TGTGCCTGGAGTGCAGGGGGCATGGCCAAAAACATTCAGTACTTC
NA TRBJ2-2 TRBD1 TRBV28 CASSLGTGNTGELFF TGTGCCAGCAGTTTAGGGACAGGGAACACCGGGGAGCTGTTTTTT
NA TRBJ2-1 TRBD2 TRBV28 CASSFLEGGNNEQFF TGTGCCAGCAGTTTTCTAGAGGGAGGGAATAATGAGCAGTTCTTC